This paragraph reports one T cell receptor beta chain. Its antigen is not known. This record belongs to a study of CD8 T cells in ankylosing spondylitis. The study, taken as a whole, reports: There was a TCR beta motif, made of several highly homologous variants, that appeared characteristic of ankylosing spondylitis blood. The authors reported significant enrichment of disease-linked clones in matched ankylosing spondylitis synovial fluid. Clones linked with disease were CD8+ and fairly uncommon in the peripheral blood.

CDR3 length equals 15 residues. V lost 0 bases and J 4 bases, leaving 12 bases between the germline ends. The germline V gene has CDR1 MNHEY and CDR2 SVGAGI. Library preparation for TCR beta used quantitative 5'-RACE with molecular barcodes. MiXCR, applied by TCRdb to the 5' RACE reads, yields one record per CDR3 protein. Among around 770,000 distinct CDR3 sequences listed, about 10% were seen once. Sequenced sample: blood, either unsorted or a sorted T cell fraction (not recorded which). The clonotype was recovered from a male donor with ankylosing spondylitis. V and J are TRBV6-5 and TRBJ2-5, with D perhaps matching TRBD1 (6 bases). CDR3 nucleotide sequence: TGTGCCAGCAGTTACTCGGCAGGGGATCTAGAGACCCAGTACTTC. Protein product: CASSYSAGDLETQYF.